This passage covers 11 T cell receptor beta chains from one sample sequenced in a study of blood T cell repertoires in COVID-19. Here immunoSEQ multiplex PCR was the method, and the copy in TCRdb shows in-frame clones only, minus some. The sample yields about 230,000 clones, 84% seen once. Sequencing input: peripheral blood. The receptors here all came from a man in his forties or fifties who had recovered from COVID-19.

The chain couples TRBV19 to TRBJ2-7; tentative D call: TRBD1 (6 bases). CDR1 is LNHDA and CDR2 is SQIVND in the germline V gene (reference sequence). The CDR3 has 16 residues. V gave up 4 bases and J gave up 8 bases, with 24 bases separating them. CDR3 in DNA: TGTGCCAGTAGTAGCCCCAACTCACAGGGCCTCGGGAAGCAGTACTTC. Its protein product is CASSSPNSQGLGKQYF.

The rearrangement uses TRBV29-1 and TRBJ1-1, with a possible D match to TRBD1 (5 bases). Germline lookup yields CDR1 SQVTM and CDR2 ANQGSEA. The CDR3 loop spans 15 amino acids. V gave up 6 bases and J gave up 0 bases, with 17 bases separating them. The DNA for the CDR3 is TGCAGCGTGGCGGGGGGATGGGGAATGAACACTGAAGCTTTCTTT. This translates into CSVAGGWGMNTEAFF.

The J gene is TRBJ1-1, the V gene TRBV7-2; the D is unclear. The V and J ends lost 0 bases and 4 bases respectively, with 12 bases between them. There are 15 residues in the CDR3. CDR1 SGHTA and CDR2 FQGNSA come from the germline V gene. The CDR3: CASSLAVTEVTEAFF. The CDR3 DNA sequence: TGTGCCAGCAGCTTAGCCGTGACGGAGGTCACTGAAGCTTTCTTT.

This rearrangement joins TRBV11-3 to TRBJ2-2; D is perhaps TRBD2 (6 bases). Trimming took 1 base from V and 2 from J, leaving 14 bases between them. Germline loops: CDR1 SGHNT, CDR2 YENEEA. This CDR3 is built from 17 residues. CDR3: CASSLGRGLDNTGELFF. The DNA for the CDR3 is TGTGCCAGCAGCTTAGGGCGGGGACTCGACAACACCGGGGAGCTGTTTTTT.

The chain links TRBV30 to TRBJ1-2; 9 bases are a match to TRBD1. Germline CDR1 reads GTSNPN; CDR2 reads SVGIG (reference sequence). Losses at the gene ends were 0 bases for V and 3 bases for J; bases not matched to a gene: 8. The CDR3 contains 16 residues. The CDR3 nucleotides read TGTGCCTGGAGTGTATGGGGGACAGGGTCGGACTATGGCTACACCTTC. Amino acids: CAWSVWGTGSDYGYTF.

This clone was seen ten or more times. Other DNA sequences in the sample encode the same CDR3. The chain couples TRBV9 to TRBJ2-3; tentatively, D is TRBD2 (6 bases). Germline V gene sequence: CDR1 SGDLS, CDR2 YYNGEE. V was clipped by 0 bases and J by 5 bases, with 13 bases between them. This CDR3 has 15 residues. CDR3 coding DNA: TGTGCCAGCAGCGTAGAGGGCGGGGTGGGAGATACGCAGTATTTT. Its translation is CASSVEGGVGDTQYF.

Only one count was recorded for this clone. This chain links TRBV19 with TRBJ2-2; 8 nucleotides match TRBD2. The CDR3 consists of 15 residues. Germline-derived CDR1 and CDR2 are LNHDA and SQIVND (reference sequence). With V trimmed by 10 bases and J by 1 base, 8 bases remained unmatched. The CDR3 region is CATQGLAGNTGELFF. In nucleotides, the CDR3 is TGTGCCACTCAGGGGCTAGCGGGGAACACCGGGGAGCTGTTTTTT.

V is TRBV6-5 and J is TRBJ2-7; 7 nucleotides agree with TRBD1. The CDR3 is made up of 13 amino acids. Germline lookup yields CDR1 MNHEY and CDR2 SVGAGI. With 6 bases clipped from V and 3 bases from J, the junction kept 5 bases outside the gene matches. In DNA form, the CDR3 reads TGTGCCAGCAGCGGACAGGACGACTACGAGCAGTACTTC. It codes for CASSGQDDYEQYF.

Concerning this clone: This could be a read error, since a much larger clone is one nucleotide away. The chain combines TRBV11-2 with TRBJ2-3; TRBD2 aligns across 12 bases. CDR1 is SGHAT, CDR2 FQNNGV, per germline. The CDR3 contains 16 residues. The CDR3 DNA reads TGTGCCAGCAGCCTTATGGGACTAGCGGGCACAGATGCGCAGTATTTT. Translating gives CASSLMGLAGTDAQYF.

This chain links TRBV3-1 (or the pseudogene TRBV3-2) with TRBJ1-2, with 8 nucleotides matching TRBD1. Germline V gene data show CDR1 as LGHDT and CDR2 as YNNKEL (reference sequence). The junction had 16 bases not matched to a gene; V was cut back by 0 bases and J by 7 bases. The CDR3 runs to 18 residues. CDR3 coding DNA: TGTGCCAGCAGCCAAGATAATCTAATGTGGCAGGGGGCTGTTGGCTACACCTTC. It is translated as CASSQDNLMWQGAVGYTF.

This clone was recorded at least ten times. The CDR3 DNA reads TGTGCCACCAGCTCGCTTGCCATGACAGGGGACTATGGCTACACCTTC. Its protein product is CATSSLAMTGDYGYTF. This chain joins TRBV15 and TRBJ1-2; 8 nucleotides line up with TRBD1. With V trimmed by 5 bases and J by 3 bases, 11 bases remained unmatched. The CDR3 contains 16 residues. Germline CDR1 LNHNV, CDR2 YYDKDF (reference sequence).